This TCR beta chain was sequenced in a study of cytomegalovirus exposure and HLA in healthy donors. V lost 4 bases and J lost 6; bases outside the gene matches: 9. Germline CDR1 reads SEHNR; CDR2 reads FQNEAQ (reference sequence). The CDR3 totals 15 residues. Vbeta (60) and Jbeta (13) primers were used in the PCR. Method: immunoSEQ multiplex PCR; TCRdb's copy keeps in-frame clones and lacks some. The table lists approximately 160,000 clones, 68% of them singletons. Study-level points and caveats: Per a later analysis, 15,000 to 20,000 TCR beta sequences showed association with HLA alleles at 0.05 false discovery rate. Altogether, more than 150 TCR beta chains were recorded as cytomegalovirus-associated.

Concerning this clone: Its target is not known.

The rearrangement uses TRBV7-9 and TRBJ2-3, with 8 bases lining up with TRBD2. The specimen was PBMCs. The TCR sequence derives from a woman under 30 in good health and CMV-seropositive. CDR3 region: CASSWDGRASDTQYF. The DNA of the CDR3 is TGTGCCAGCAGCTGGGACGGGAGGGCCTCGGATACGCAGTATTTT.